The T cell receptor beta chain described here comes from a study of cytomegalovirus exposure and HLA in healthy donors. There are a few counts of this clone. 60 Vbeta and 13 Jbeta primers were used in PCR. Only in-frame clones appear in the TCRdb table, and some are missing; sequencing was by immunoSEQ multiplex PCR. The data show about 130,000 clones, with 15% to 20% seen just once and 2.9% held by the top ten. With 0 bases removed from V and 8 bases from J, the gap between germline ends came to 14 bases. This CDR3 region has 14 residues. Germline CDR1 reads SGHRS; CDR2 reads YFSETQ. The receptor was derived from a female donor in good health and CMV-seropositive. The V and J genes are TRBV5-1 and TRBJ1-2; a possible D gene is TRBD1 (5 bases). Sample: PBMCs. In DNA form, the CDR3 reads TGCGCCAGCAGCTTGGTGGGCAGGGAAATAGGCTACACCTTC. Its protein is CASSLVGREIGYTF.